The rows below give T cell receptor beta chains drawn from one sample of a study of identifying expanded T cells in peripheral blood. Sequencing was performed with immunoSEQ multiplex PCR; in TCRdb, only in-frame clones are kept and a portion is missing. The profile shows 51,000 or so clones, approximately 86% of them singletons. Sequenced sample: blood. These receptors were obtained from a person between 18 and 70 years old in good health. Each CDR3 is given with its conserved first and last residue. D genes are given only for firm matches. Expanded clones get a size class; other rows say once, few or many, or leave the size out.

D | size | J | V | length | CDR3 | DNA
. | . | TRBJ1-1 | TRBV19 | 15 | CASSIFTGFDTEAFF | TGTGCCAGTAGTATCTTCACAGGGTTTGACACTGAAGCTTTCTTT
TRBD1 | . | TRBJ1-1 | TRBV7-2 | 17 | CASSFKLSGTGLSEAFF | TGTGCCAGCAGCTTTAAACTCTCGGGGACAGGGCTCTCTGAAGCTTTCTTT
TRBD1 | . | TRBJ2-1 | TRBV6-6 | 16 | CASRDRGQTRHNEQFF | TGTGCCAGCCGGGACAGGGGACAGACTCGTCACAATGAGCAGTTCTTC
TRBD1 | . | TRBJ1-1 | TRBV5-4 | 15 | CASTRDRVGNTEAFF | TGTGCCAGCACCCGGGACAGGGTAGGGAACACTGAAGCTTTCTTT
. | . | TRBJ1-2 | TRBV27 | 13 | CASRRAGGYGYTF | TGTGCCAGCAGACGGGCCGGTGGCTATGGCTACACCTTC
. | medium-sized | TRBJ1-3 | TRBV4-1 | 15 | CASSQDWTSGNTIYF | TGCGCCAGCAGCCAGGATTGGACATCTGGAAACACCATATATTTT
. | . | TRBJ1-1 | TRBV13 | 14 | CASSLGARVSEAFF | TGTGCCAGCAGCTTAGGGGCCAGGGTCTCTGAAGCTTTCTTT
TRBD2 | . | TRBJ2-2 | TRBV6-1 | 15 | CASSELAGGPGELFF | TGTGCCAGCAGTGAACTAGCGGGAGGGCCTGGGGAGCTGTTTTTT
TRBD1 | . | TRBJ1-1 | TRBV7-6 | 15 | CASSLFRGPNTEAFF | TGTGCCAGCAGCTTGTTCAGGGGGCCGAACACTGAGGCTTTCTTT
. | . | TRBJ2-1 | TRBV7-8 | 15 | CASSLSPGLQNEQFF | TGTGCCAGCAGCTTAAGTCCGGGACTTCAGAATGAGCAGTTCTTC
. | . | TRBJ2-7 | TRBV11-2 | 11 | CASSISGEQYF | TGTGCCAGCAGCATATCTGGCGAGCAGTACTTC
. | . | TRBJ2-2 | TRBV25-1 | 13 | CASSWGDAGELFF | TGTGCCAGCAGCTGGGGGGATGCCGGGGAGCTGTTTTTT
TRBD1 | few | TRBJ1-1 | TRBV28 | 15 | CASRRDRGPFREAFF | TGTGCCAGCAGGCGGGACAGGGGGCCGTTTAGGGAAGCTTTCTTT
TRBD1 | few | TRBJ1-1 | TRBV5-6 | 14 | CASRTTGTGEEAFF | TGTGCCAGCAGAACAACCGGGACAGGGGAGGAAGCTTTCTTT
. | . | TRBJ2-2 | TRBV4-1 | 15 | CASSQDPRLTGELFF | TGCGCCAGCAGCCAAGATCCCCGTTTGACCGGGGAGCTGTTTTTT
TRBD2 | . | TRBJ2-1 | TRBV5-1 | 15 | CASSRIPGLAGVLVF | TGCGCCAGCAGCCGTATTCCGGGACTAGCGGGAGTACTTGTCTTC
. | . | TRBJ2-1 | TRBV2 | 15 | CASSEPGLPSDEQFF | TGTGCCAGCAGCGAACCGGGACTCCCGTCCGATGAGCAGTTCTTC
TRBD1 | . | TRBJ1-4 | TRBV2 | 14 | CASNPTGWEEKLFF | TGTGCCAGCAATCCGACAGGGTGGGAAGAAAAACTGTTTTTT
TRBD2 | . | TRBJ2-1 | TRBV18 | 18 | CASSVVLAGLSSYNEQFF | TGTGCCAGCTCCGTCGTCCTAGCGGGGCTTAGCTCCTACAATGAGCAGTTCTTC
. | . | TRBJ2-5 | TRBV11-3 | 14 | CASSLGRGPKTQYF | TGTGCCAGCAGCTTGGGACGAGGGCCTAAGACCCAGTACTTC
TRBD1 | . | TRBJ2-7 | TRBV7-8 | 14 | CASSRRDRGPEQYF | TGTGCCAGCAGCCGCCGGGACAGGGGGCCCGAGCAGTACTTC
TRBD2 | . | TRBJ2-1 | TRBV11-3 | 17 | CASSATGLPVPYNEQFF | TGTGCCAGCAGCGCCACGGGACTACCCGTTCCCTACAATGAGCAGTTCTTC
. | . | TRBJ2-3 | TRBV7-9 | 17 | CASSLIMGDPSTDTQYF | TGTGCCAGCAGCTTAATCATGGGGGATCCTAGCACAGATACGCAGTATTTT
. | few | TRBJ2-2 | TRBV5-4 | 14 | CASSLASRTGELFF | TGTGCCAGCAGCTTGGCCAGCCGTACCGGGGAGCTGTTTTTT
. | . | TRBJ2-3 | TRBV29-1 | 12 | CSVEESTDTQYF | TGCAGCGTTGAGGAGAGCACAGATACGCAGTATTTT
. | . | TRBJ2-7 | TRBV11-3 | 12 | CASGFTAYEQYF | TGTGCCAGCGGCTTTACGGCCTACGAGCAGTACTTC
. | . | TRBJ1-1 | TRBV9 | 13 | CASSVDSDTEAFF | TGTGCCAGCAGCGTAGATTCAGACACTGAAGCTTTCTTT
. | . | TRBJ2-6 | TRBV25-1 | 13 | CASRESGANVLTF | TGTGCCAGCAGGGAGTCTGGGGCCAACGTCCTGACTTTC
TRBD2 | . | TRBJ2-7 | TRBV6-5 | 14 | CASSSPGTSNEQYF | TGTGCCAGCAGTTCCCCTGGGACTAGTAACGAGCAGTACTTC
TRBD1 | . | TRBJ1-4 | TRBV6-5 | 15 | CASSYQQGAGEKLFF | TGTGCCAGCAGTTACCAACAGGGGGCAGGTGAAAAACTGTTTTTT
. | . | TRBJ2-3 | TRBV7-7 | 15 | CASSLGAGRTDTQYF | TGTGCCAGCAGCTTAGGGGCAGGGCGTACAGATACGCAGTATTTT
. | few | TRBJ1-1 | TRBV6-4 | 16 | CASSDSSRSGWTEAFF | TGTGCCAGCAGTGACTCGAGTCGGAGTGGTTGGACTGAAGCTTTCTTT
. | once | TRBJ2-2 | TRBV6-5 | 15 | CASSYGGVNTGELFF | TGTGCCAGCAGTTACGGCGGGGTGAACACCGGGGAGCTGTTTTTT
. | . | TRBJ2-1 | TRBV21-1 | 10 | CASSNFEQFF | TGTGCCAGCAGCAATTTTGAGCAGTTCTTC
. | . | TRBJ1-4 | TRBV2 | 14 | CASSEAGPVGKLFF | TGTGCCAGCAGTGAAGCCGGACCTGTTGGGAAACTGTTTTTT
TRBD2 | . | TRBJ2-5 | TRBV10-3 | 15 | CATRPGLAGGETQYF | TGTGCCACCAGGCCGGGACTAGCGGGAGGGGAGACCCAGTACTTC
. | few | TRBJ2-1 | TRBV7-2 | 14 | CASSLALVAREQFF | TGTGCCAGCAGCTTAGCGTTGGTGGCGCGTGAGCAGTTCTTC
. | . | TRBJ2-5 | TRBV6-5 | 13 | CASSQRIKETQYF | TGTGCCAGCAGCCAAAGGATTAAAGAGACCCAGTACTTC
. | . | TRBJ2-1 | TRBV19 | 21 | CASSPPSSVLSPHGSYNEQFF | TGTGCCAGTAGTCCTCCCTCTAGCGTCCTTTCCCCGCACGGCTCCTACAATGAGCAGTTCTTC
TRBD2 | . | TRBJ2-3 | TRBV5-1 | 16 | CASSLAPGGGTDTQYF | TGCGCCAGCAGCTTGGCCCCCGGCGGGGGAACAGATACGCAGTATTTT
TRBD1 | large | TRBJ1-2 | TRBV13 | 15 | CASSLSPGGEYGYTF | TGTGCCAGCAGCTTATCCCCAGGGGGCGAGTATGGCTACACCTTC
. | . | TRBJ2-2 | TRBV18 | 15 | CASSPGQGRTGELFF | TGTGCCAGCTCACCAGGGCAGGGGCGCACCGGGGAGCTGTTTTTT
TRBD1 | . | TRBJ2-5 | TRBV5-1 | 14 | CASSLGDRAETQYF | TGCGCCAGCAGCTTAGGGGACAGGGCGGAGACCCAGTACTTC
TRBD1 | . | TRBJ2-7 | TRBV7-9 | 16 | CASSPPGRTGGDEQYF | TGTGCCAGCAGCCCTCCGGGCCGGACAGGGGGTGACGAGCAGTACTTC
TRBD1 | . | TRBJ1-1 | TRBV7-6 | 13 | CASSSGQYTEAFF | TGTGCCAGCAGCTCGGGACAGTACACTGAAGCTTTCTTT
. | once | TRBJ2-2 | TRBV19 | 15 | CASSIETYNTGELFF | TGTGCCAGTAGTATCGAGACATATAACACCGGGGAGCTGTTTTTT
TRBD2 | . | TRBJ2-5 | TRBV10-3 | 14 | CAIGSGGTQETQYF | TGTGCCATCGGAAGCGGGGGGACCCAAGAGACCCAGTACTTC
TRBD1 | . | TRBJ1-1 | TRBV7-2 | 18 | CASSARIGSGGPRFQAFF | TGTGCCAGCAGCGCCAGGATAGGATCAGGGGGGCCGAGGTTTCAGGCTTTCTTT
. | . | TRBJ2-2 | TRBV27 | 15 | CASSRGTVNTGELFF | TGTGCCAGCAGTCGCGGGACAGTAAACACCGGGGAGCTGTTTTTT
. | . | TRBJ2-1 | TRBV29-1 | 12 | CSAAQGSGEQFF | TGCAGCGCTGCACAGGGTTCGGGTGAGCAGTTCTTC
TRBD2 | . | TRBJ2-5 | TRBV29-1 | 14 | CSVDSGALQETQYF | TGCAGCGTTGACAGCGGGGCCCTACAAGAGACCCAGTACTTC
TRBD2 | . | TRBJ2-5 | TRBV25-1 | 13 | CASASPGGETQYF | TGTGCCAGCGCGTCCCCGGGAGGCGAGACCCAGTACTTC
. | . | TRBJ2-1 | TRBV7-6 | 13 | CASSYQDVSEQFF | TGTGCCAGCAGCTACCAGGATGTTAGCGAGCAGTTCTTC
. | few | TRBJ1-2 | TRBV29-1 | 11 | CSVGEVYGYTF | TGCAGCGTTGGTGAGGTCTATGGCTACACCTTC
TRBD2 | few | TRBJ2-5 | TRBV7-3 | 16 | CASSLLAGGPRETQYF | TGTGCCAGCAGCTTGCTAGCGGGGGGGCCTAGGGAGACCCAGTACTTC
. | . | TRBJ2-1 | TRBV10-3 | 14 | CAISESTGRGEQFF | TGTGCCATCAGTGAGTCGACCGGCAGGGGTGAGCAGTTCTTC